The 31 T cell receptor beta chains presented below share a single source sample, sequenced in a study of breast tumors, draining lymph nodes, adjacent tissues. Axillary draining lymph nodes of breast cancer patients supplied the node samples. Via MiXCR, TCRdb re-called the multiplex PCR reads, giving one row per CDR3 protein. The sample lists more than 80,000 distinct CDR3 sequences, 30% seen once, with 5.5% to 7% in the top ten. Sequencing was carried out using axillary lymph node tissue. Receptors were obtained from a female donor with breast cancer. Some clones in this sample may be carry-over from other donors' samples.

This clonotype was counted at least ten times. This chain uses TRBV7-2 with TRBJ2-2, with 10 bases lining up with TRBD2. V lost 4 bases to trimming and J lost 4 bases; unmatched junction nucleotides: 0. The CDR3 is 14 amino acids. Germline CDR1 is SGHTA and CDR2 is FQGNSA. CDR3 amino acids: CASSSSGSTGELFF. The DNA of the CDR3 is TGTGCCAGCAGCTCTAGCGGGAGCACCGGGGAGCTGTTTTTT. Complete variable domain (other parts from reference TRBV7-2 and TRBJ2-2): GAGVSQSPSNKVTEKGKDVELRCDPISGHTALYWYRQSLGQGLEFLIYFQGNSAPDKSGLPSDRFSAERTGGSVSTLTIQRTQQEDSAVYLCASSSSGSTGELFFGEGSRLTVL.

There are many counts of this clonotype. The genes are TRBV10-3 and TRBJ2-5; 14 bases are shared with TRBD2. Per the germline V gene, CDR1 is ENHRY and CDR2 is SYGVKD. This CDR3 spans 13 amino acids. J gave up 4 bases and V 9 bases, and 1 base lay outside the gene matches. The CDR3 is CAIGTSGGETQYF. The DNA of the CDR3 is TGTGCCATAGGGACTAGCGGGGGAGAGACCCAGTACTTC.

This clonotype has ten or more counts. The V call is TRBV3-1, the J call TRBJ2-5; D is undetermined. Germline V gene lookup returns CDR1 LGHDT and CDR2 YNNKEL (reference sequence). The CDR3 sequence is 13 residues long. Trimming shortened V by 5 bases and J by 6 bases, and 13 bases separated the two germline ends. The CDR3, as DNA: TGTGCCAGCAGCTCAGACATCACCCAGACCCAGTACTTC. It yields the protein CASSSDITQTQYF.

This clonotype was seen ten or more times. The chain couples TRBV25-1 to TRBJ1-2; 10 bases line up with TRBD1. This CDR3 comprises 15 residues. Unmatched junction bases numbered 9, after V lost 8 bases and J lost 3 bases. Germline values: CDR1 MGHDK, CDR2 SYGVNS. In DNA, the CDR3 is TGTGCCAGCCTATGGGACAGGGGCATTGACTATGGCTACACCTTC. Protein: CASLWDRGIDYGYTF.

This clonotype was picked up one time. A read error may produce the germline difference seen at one junction end. The genes are TRBV20-1 and TRBJ1-2, with a possible D match to TRBD1 (5 bases). Germline values: CDR1 DFQATT, CDR2 SNEGSKA (reference sequence). The CDR3 loop spans 13 amino acids. This CDR3 reads CSAREPQGDVYTF. In DNA, the CDR3 is TGCAGCGCTAGAGAGCCTCAGGGAGATGTCTACACCTTC.

Comments on this clonotype: It is unclear where the CDR3 begins or ends on the DNA, so no DNA is shown, and the CDR3 is as TCRdb lists it. The J gene is TRBJ2-7, the V gene TRBV7-2; the table gives TRBD2 as D, unverified against the DNA. Germline V CDR1 and CDR2: SGHTA, FQGNSA. The CDR3 spans 17 residues, counting both ends. The CDR3 loop is CASSFYICSASRGEQYF.

V gene TRBV20-1 combines with J gene TRBJ1-2; 11 bases match TRBD1. The V gene end was trimmed by 0 bases and the J gene end by 4 bases; junction bases not matched to a gene: 4. The V gene's germline CDR1 is DFQATT and CDR2 SNEGSKA (reference sequence). The CDR3 consists of 15 residues. In nucleotides, the CDR3 is TGCAGTGCTAGAGAACTCGGGACAGGGGGCTATGGCTACACCTTC. It encodes CSARELGTGGYGYTF.

The V and J genes are TRBV20-1 and TRBJ1-6; unclear D gene. CDR3 length: 13 residues. V was cut by 3 bases and J by 7 bases, with 10 bases left in between. Germline CDR1 reads DFQATT; CDR2 reads SNEGSKA (reference sequence). This chain's CDR3 is CSASREPNSPLHF. DNA of the CDR3: TGCAGTGCTAGCCGCGAGCCAAATTCACCCCTCCACTTT.

The chain combines TRBV20-1 with TRBJ1-1; possible D gene TRBD1, 5 bases. Looked up from germline, CDR1 is DFQATT and CDR2 is SNEGSKA (reference sequence). CDR3 length: 12 amino acids. CDR3 coding DNA: TGCAGAGCCCGGAGGGGAGGGACTGAAGCTTTCTTT. Protein sequence: CRARRGGTEAFF.

This clonotype has at least ten counts. The CDR3 nucleotides read TGTGCTAGTGCCCAAGCCAGGGAATTCAATCAGCCCCAGCATTTT. Translation gives CASAQAREFNQPQHF. The chain uses TRBV12-5 and TRBJ1-5, with a tentative D call TRBD1 (5 bases). Germline V gene sequence: CDR1 LGHNT, CDR2 FRNRAP. The CDR3 runs to 15 residues. With 7 bases removed from V and 3 bases from J, the gap between germline ends came to 16 bases. Full variable domain (remainder filled in from reference TRBV12-5 and TRBJ1-5): DARVTQTPRHKVTEMGQEVTMRCQPILGHNTVFWYRQTMMQGLELLAYFRNRAPLDDSGMPKDRFSAEMPDATLATLKIQPSEPRDSAVYFCASAQAREFNQPQHFGDGTRLSIL.

In its sample, this clonotype was seen a few times. This chain links TRBV20-1 with TRBJ2-7, with 9 bases identical to TRBD1. CDR1 and CDR2 from the germline V gene are DFQATT and SNEGSKA (reference sequence). This CDR3 contains 15 residues. V shed 0 bases and J 6 bases; nucleotides not matched to a gene: 9. CDR3 DNA: TGCAGTGCTAGAGATGTCAGGACAGGGGAGAGCGAGCAGTACTTC. This encodes CSARDVRTGESEQYF.

This clonotype was picked up a small number of times. A much larger clone lies one base from this, so it may be a read error. J is TRBJ2-3 and V is TRBV19; D is possibly TRBD1 (7 bases). The CDR3 contains 16 residues. With 2 bases removed from V and 5 bases from J, the gap between germline ends came to 17 bases. CDR1 and CDR2 from the germline V gene are LNHDA and SQIVND (reference sequence). CDR3 sequence reads: CASSIISRGAKDTQYF. DNA of the CDR3: TGTGCCAGTAGTATAATTAGCAGGGGGGCGAAAGATACGCAGTATTTT.

The table lists this clonotype with many counts. The genes are TRBV10-1 and TRBJ2-1; no reliable D call. Between the trimmed V and J ends, which lost 3 bases and 4 bases, there was a span of 7 bases. CDR1 and CDR2 (germline): WNHNN, SYGVQD (reference sequence). The CDR3 contains 13 residues. The CDR3 here is CASSEGRYNEQFF. CDR3 nucleotides: TGCGCCAGCAGTGAAGGACGGTACAATGAGCAGTTCTTC.

As concerns this clonotype: This may be a read error, as it is one base from a much larger clone. V gene TRBV7-2 combines with J gene TRBJ2-3; D unclear. The J call may be wrong; the DNA end is better matched by TRBJ1-5. Germline V gives CDR1 SGHTA, CDR2 FQGNSA. The CDR3 contains 15 residues. This chain's CDR3 is CASSLMVAGTDTQHF. The CDR3 bases are TGTGCCAGCAGCTTAATGGTGGCAGGCACAGATACGCAGCATTTT.

The rearrangement joins TRBV9 to TRBJ2-5; D is perhaps TRBD2 (6 bases). V was trimmed by 3 bases and J by 5 bases, leaving 11 bases between them. Germline-derived CDR1 and CDR2 are SGDLS and YYNGEE. CDR3 length equals 13 residues. CDR3 DNA sequence: TGTGCCAGCAGCGCGACTAGTGGCGAGACCCAGTACTTC. Amino acid sequence: CASSATSGETQYF.

The sample holds many counts of this clonotype. This chain links TRBV7-9 with TRBJ2-7; 9 bases line up with TRBD2. This CDR3 comprises 15 residues. V dropped 5 bases and J dropped 5; count of bases not matched to a gene: 10. Germline lookup yields CDR1 SEHNR and CDR2 FQNEAQ (reference sequence). CDR3 sequence: CASSHVSGRLHEQYF. CDR3 DNA sequence: TGTGCCAGCAGCCATGTCAGCGGGAGGCTCCACGAGCAGTACTTC.

This clonotype has ten or more counts. DNA of the CDR3: TGCAGTGCTAGAACCGGGACAGGGGATACAGATACGCAGTATTTT. This gives the protein CSARTGTGDTDTQYF. This chain connects TRBV20-1 to TRBJ2-3, with TRBD1 matching over 10 bases. The length of the CDR3 is 15 residues. V gave up 2 bases and J gave up 3 bases; unmatched junction bases: 5. In germline, CDR1 is DFQATT, CDR2 SNEGSKA (reference sequence).

To note about this clonotype: Compared with germline, one end of the junction differs, possibly owing to a read error. The V gene is TRBV7-9, the J gene TRBJ2-7, with 10 bases aligning to TRBD2. Germline V gene data show CDR1 as SEHNR and CDR2 as FQNEAQ (reference sequence). The CDR3 contains 14 residues. The CDR3, as DNA: TGTGCAAGCAGCTTATCTAGCGGGAGTTACGAGCAGAACTTC. It encodes CASSLSSGSYEQNF.

Comment on this clonotype: This may stem from a read error, because a much larger clone lies one nucleotide away. The chain has TRBV28 and TRBJ1-5; 10 bases line up with TRBD1. Germline loops: CDR1 MDHEN, CDR2 SYDVKM. The CDR3 is made up of 18 amino acids. V gave up 9 bases and J gave up 0 bases; unmatched junction bases: 14. The chain's CDR3 is CASISGTGVPYSNQPQHF. In nucleotides, the CDR3 is TGTGCCAGTATATCCGGGACAGGGGTACCGTATAGCAATCAGCCCCAGCATTTT.

This clonotype was observed many times. This sequence joins TRBV24-1 and TRBJ2-1; no reliable D call. The V gene lost 3 bases and the J gene lost 11 bases, with 10 bases spanning the gap. The CDR3 covers 12 residues. The germline V gene encodes CDR1 KGHDR and CDR2 SFDVKD. As DNA, the CDR3 is TGTGCCACCAGTGATCGCACCCCTAAGCAGTTCTTC. It translates to CATSDRTPKQFF.

In its sample, this clonotype was seen many times. The genes are TRBV5-8 and TRBJ2-5, with D possibly TRBD2 on 7 matching bases. Trimming removed 4 bases from V and 1 base from J, with 14 bases in between. From germline, CDR1 is SGHTS and CDR2 YDEGEE. The CDR3 has 15 residues. CDR3: CASSLGLGGQETQYF. DNA of the CDR3: TGTGCCAGCAGCCTCGGACTAGGGGGCCAAGAGACCCAGTACTTC.

Concerning this clonotype: It may be a read error: a sequence one base away is much more abundant. The V call is TRBV5-1, the J call TRBJ2-5; the D gene is possibly TRBD2 (6 bases). This CDR3 has 14 amino acids. Germline V lookup: CDR1 SGHRS, CDR2 YFSETQ. DNA for the CDR3: TGCGCCAACAGCTTGGGGGGTAGAGATGAGACCCAGTACTTC. The encoded protein is CANSLGGRDETQYF.

This clonotype was picked up a small number of times. The J gene is TRBJ1-6, the V gene TRBV7-8; D gene unclear. CDR3 length equals 17 residues. Trimming pared 1 base from V and 4 bases from J, leaving 14 bases between. Germline V gives CDR1 SGHVS, CDR2 FQNEAQ. Here the CDR3 reads CASSLGQVKAYNSPLHF. CDR3 in DNA: TGTGCCAGCAGCTTAGGTCAGGTCAAGGCTTATAATTCACCCCTCCACTTT.

This chain joins TRBV11-3 and TRBJ2-7; 13 bases match TRBD2. The CDR3 loop spans 17 amino acids. Germline trimming cut 0 bases from V and 4 bases from J; bases unmatched to any gene: 6. From germline, CDR1 is SGHNT and CDR2 YENEEA. CDR3 residues: CASSLDSTSGRVYEQYF. In nucleotides, the CDR3 is TGTGCCAGCAGCTTAGATTCTACTAGCGGGAGGGTTTACGAGCAGTACTTC. The full variable domain, its missing parts supplied by reference TRBV11-3 and TRBJ2-7, is EAGVVQSPRYKIIEKKQPVAFWCNPISGHNTLYWYLQNLGQGPELLIRYENEEAVDDSQLPKDRFSAERLKGVDSTLKIQPAELGDSAVYLCASSLDSTSGRVYEQYFGPGTRLTVT.

V gene TRBV5-1 combines with J gene TRBJ2-1, with 10 positions matching TRBD2. J lost 1 base, V lost 4 bases, and 11 bases had no gene match. The length of the CDR3 is 18 residues. Germline CDR1 SGHRS, CDR2 YFSETQ. CDR3 DNA: TGCGCCAGCAGCCATTCCGAGGCTAGCGGGAGTTCCTACAATGAGCAGTTCTTC. Translation: CASSHSEASGSSYNEQFF.

The CDR3 loop is CASSQGRTLATNEKLFF. The CDR3 bases are TGTGCCAGCTCACAGGGACGGACCCTTGCAACTAATGAAAAACTGTTTTTT. The gene calls are TRBV18 and TRBJ1-4; D might be TRBD1 (5 bases). Germline CDR1 reads KGHSH; CDR2 reads LQKENI. The CDR3 loop spans 17 amino acids. V was pared by 4 bases and J by 0 bases, with 15 bases between.

This clonotype occurred many times. This rearrangement joins TRBV13 to TRBJ2-1; 8 bases line up with TRBD2. Germline values: CDR1 PRHDT, CDR2 FYEKMQ (reference sequence). The CDR3 loop spans 16 amino acids. Trimming at V came to 3 bases and at J to 5 bases, leaving 9 bases not matched to a gene. The CDR3 coding sequence is TGTGCCAGCAGCTTTCGGCGGGAGGCCCCCAACAATGAGCAGTTCTTC. It codes for CASSFRREAPNNEQFF.

The chain is built from TRBV11-3 and TRBJ1-1; perhaps TRBD1 as D (5 bases). Germline V gene data show CDR1 as SGHNT and CDR2 as YENEEA. CDR3 length: 13 residues. V was pared by 6 bases and J by 4 bases, with 12 bases between. In nucleotides, the CDR3 is TGTGCCAGCAGTGGGGGGGTGAGCACTGAAGCTTTCTTT. This sequence encodes CASSGGVSTEAFF.

This clonotype has more than one count but fewer than ten. A clone one base away is much larger, so this may be a read error. The rearrangement uses TRBV20-1 and TRBJ2-4; no reliable D call. Germline-derived CDR1 and CDR2 are DFQATT and SNEGSKA (reference sequence). The V end was cut by 3 bases, the J end by 0 bases, with 9 bases between. There are 14 residues in the CDR3. The CDR3 loop is CSASFPLAKNIQYF. The CDR3 coding sequence is TGCAGTGCTAGTTTCCCCCTAGCCAAAAACATTCAGTACTTC.

This clonotype came up once. The genes are TRBV7-6 and TRBJ2-1; D is perhaps TRBD1 (6 bases). This CDR3 has 15 amino acids. V lost 5 bases, J lost 8 bases, and 19 bases lay in between. CDR1 is SGHVS and CDR2 is FNYEAQ in the germline V gene. The CDR3 reads CASSPGAAGVHEQFF. In nucleotides, the CDR3 is TGTGCCAGCAGCCCAGGGGCGGCAGGGGTCCATGAGCAGTTCTTC.

In this sample, this clonotype turned up many times. The chain employs TRBV6-6 and TRBJ2-3, with D perhaps matching TRBD2 (5 bases). This CDR3 is built from 19 residues. V was cut by 2 bases and J by 3 bases, with 24 bases left in between. Germline values: CDR1 MNHNY, CDR2 SVGAGI (reference sequence). The CDR3 sequence is CASSYPPFYIRTSTDTQYF. CDR3 bases: TGTGCCAGCAGTTACCCACCCTTTTACATTCGGACTTCAACAGATACGCAGTATTTT.